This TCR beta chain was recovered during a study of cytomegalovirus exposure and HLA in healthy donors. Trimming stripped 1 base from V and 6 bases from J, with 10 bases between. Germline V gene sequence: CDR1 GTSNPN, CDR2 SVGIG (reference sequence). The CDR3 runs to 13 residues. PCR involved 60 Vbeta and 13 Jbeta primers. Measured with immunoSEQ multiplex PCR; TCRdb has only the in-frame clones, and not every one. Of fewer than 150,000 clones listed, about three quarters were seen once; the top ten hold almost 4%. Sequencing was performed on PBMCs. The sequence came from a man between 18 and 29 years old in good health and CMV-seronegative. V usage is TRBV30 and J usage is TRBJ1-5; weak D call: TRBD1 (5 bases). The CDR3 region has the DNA TGTGCCTGGAGTGAAAGGGGACTTCAGCCCCAGCATTTT. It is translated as CAWSERGLQPQHF. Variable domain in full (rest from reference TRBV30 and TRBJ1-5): SQTIHQWPATLVQPVGSPLSLECTVEGTSNPNLYWYRQAAGRGLQLLFYSVGIGQISSEVPQNLSASRPQDRQFILSSKKLLLSDSGFYLCAWSERGLQPQHFGDGTRLSIL.